These 26 T cell receptor beta chains share one sample of origin, sequenced in a study of blood T cell repertoires in COVID-19. Using immunoSEQ multiplex PCR, the repertoire was profiled, and TCRdb retains in-frame clones only, with some absent. In the table there are 200,000 to 250,000 clones, approximately 90% of which are singletons. Sequencing input: peripheral blood. The receptors derive from a woman aged 45-59 years with COVID-19, enrolled during active disease.

This chain uses TRBV28 with TRBJ2-6, with a weak D call TRBD1 (5 bases). The germline V gene encodes CDR1 MDHEN and CDR2 SYDVKM. The CDR3 loop spans 16 amino acids. With 8 bases removed from V and 4 bases from J, the gap between germline ends came to 18 bases. CDR3 nucleotides: TGTGCCAGCTCTAGAGTAGGGGTGGAAGGGGCCAACGTCCTGACTTTC. Translating gives CASSRVGVEGANVLTF. The full variable domain, in which reference TRBV28 and TRBJ2-6 provide the parts outside the CDR3, is DVKVTQSSRYLVKRTGEKVFLECVQDMDHENMFWYRQDPGLGLRLIYFSYDVKMKEKGDIPEGYSVSREKKERFSLILESASTNQTSMYLCASSRVGVEGANVLTFGAGSRLTVL.

The chain recombines TRBV6-6 with TRBJ1-6; 10 bases line up with TRBD1. Per germline, CDR1 MNHNY and CDR2 SVGAGI (reference sequence). The CDR3 sequence is 14 residues long. Unmatched junction bases numbered 5, after V lost 5 bases and J lost 10 bases. CDR3 sequence reads: CASSGTGEKSPLHF. The CDR3 DNA reads TGTGCCAGCAGTGGGACAGGGGAGAAATCACCCCTCCACTTT.

The chain employs TRBV24-1 and TRBJ2-7, with TRBD1 as a possible D gene (5 bases). Trimming left V 4 bases short and J 10 bases short, with 13 bases between. The germline gives CDR1 KGHDR, CDR2 SFDVKD. This CDR3 is built from 12 residues. CDR3 sequence reads: CATSDPFGAQYF. CDR3 coding DNA: TGTGCCACCAGTGACCCCTTTGGGGCACAGTACTTC.

CDR3 residues: CASSTQGGPYGYTF. CDR3 DNA: TGTGCCAGCAGCACCCAGGGGGGTCCCTATGGCTACACCTTC. This chain uses TRBV11-2 with TRBJ1-2; 7 nucleotides align to TRBD1. The CDR3 is made up of 14 amino acids. V dropped 5 bases and J dropped 4; count of bases not matched to a gene: 7. The germline CDR1 and CDR2 sequences are SGHAT and FQNNGV.

This chain joins TRBV4-1 and TRBJ1-1; D is undetermined. Germline CDR1 MGHRA, CDR2 YSYEKL. This CDR3 region has 13 residues. Trimming removed 4 bases at V and 1 base at J, with 7 bases between. The CDR3 DNA reads TGCGCCAGCAGCCTTCGGGGGAACACTGAAGCTTTCTTT. Protein: CASSLRGNTEAFF.

The chain uses TRBV5-6 and TRBJ2-3, with 8 bases fitting TRBD1. The CDR3 is 16 residues long. Germline V gives CDR1 SGHDT, CDR2 YYEEEE. Trimming cost V 2 bases and J 1 base; bases outside gene matches: 6. This CDR3 reads CASSFPRGRRTDTQYF. CDR3 bases: TGTGCCAGCAGCTTCCCCAGGGGGCGGCGCACAGATACGCAGTATTTT.

This chain joins TRBV2 and TRBJ1-2; 7 nucleotides align to TRBD1. CDR3 length: 13 amino acids. From germline, CDR1 is SNHLY and CDR2 FYNNEI. Losses at the gene ends were 6 bases for V and 5 bases for J; bases not matched to a gene: 6. CDR3 bases: TGTGCCAGCAGCTGGGACAGTGGATATGGCTACACCTTC. It translates to CASSWDSGYGYTF. The full variable domain, with the rest looked up from reference TRBV2 and TRBJ1-2, is EPEVTQTPSHQVTQMGQEVILRCVPISNHLYFYWYRQILGQKVEFLVSFYNNEISEKSEIFDDQFSVERPDGSNFTLKIRSTKLEDSAMYFCASSWDSGYGYTFGSGTRLTVV.

This clone was seen a single time. The chain combines TRBV29-1 with TRBJ2-2, with 7 bases fitting TRBD2. With V trimmed by 5 bases and J by 5 bases, 5 bases remained unmatched. Germline V lookup: CDR1 SQVTM, CDR2 ANQGSEA. The CDR3 length is 13 residues. CDR3: CSVRGEGTGELFF. CDR3 nucleotides: TGCAGCGTTCGGGGGGAAGGGACCGGGGAGCTGTTTTTT.

The chain joins TRBV4-1 to TRBJ2-7, with TRBD1 identical over 7 bases. Germline CDR1 reads MGHRA; CDR2 reads YSYEKL. CDR3 length equals 15 residues. The V segment lost 1 base and the J segment 5 bases; nucleotides outside the gene matches: 8. In DNA form, the CDR3 reads TGCGCCAGCAGCCAAGCCACTACCGGGACAGACGAGCAGTACTTC. Translated, it gives CASSQATTGTDEQYF.

The genes are TRBV5-6 and TRBJ2-7; D gene unclear. This CDR3 is built from 15 residues. V lost 2 bases to trimming and J lost 1 base, with 13 bases between them. Looked up from germline, CDR1 is SGHDT and CDR2 is YYEEEE. CDR3 region: CASSFTKLPSYEQYF. CDR3 DNA: TGTGCCAGCAGCTTCACAAAGTTACCGTCCTACGAGCAGTACTTC.

The sample holds one count of this clone. V and J are TRBV7-3 and TRBJ2-2; possible D gene TRBD1, 6 bases. Trimming took 2 bases from V and 8 from J, leaving 21 bases between them. Germline lookup yields CDR1 SGHTA and CDR2 FQGTGA. The CDR3 consists of 17 residues. The CDR3 bases are TGTGCCAGCAGCTTAGACTGGCGACAGGCTTCCAAGGGGGAGCTGTTTTTT. Protein sequence: CASSLDWRQASKGELFF.

The rearrangement joins TRBV7-9 to TRBJ2-7; 12 bases map to TRBD1. The V and J ends lost 5 bases and 6 bases, in that order; junction bases with no gene match: 11. Germline lookup yields CDR1 SEHNR and CDR2 FQNEAQ (reference sequence). The CDR3 extends over 16 amino acids. The CDR3 loop is CASSPSGGTGGAEQYF. CDR3 sequence (DNA): TGTGCCAGCAGCCCTAGTGGCGGGACAGGGGGCGCCGAGCAGTACTTC.

V is TRBV14 and J is TRBJ2-7; D is ambiguous. Looked up from germline, CDR1 is SGHDN and CDR2 is FVKESK. The ends were cut back, 1 base at V and 7 bases at J, with 14 bases in the middle. The CDR3 has 14 residues. CDR3 residues: CASSQVRRVEEQYF. The DNA of the CDR3 is TGTGCCAGCAGCCAAGTCCGCCGGGTGGAGGAGCAGTACTTC.

This clone has more than one count but fewer than ten. V is TRBV6-5 and J is TRBJ1-1; TRBD1 aligns across 7 bases. J lost 2 bases, V lost 7 bases, and 10 bases had no gene match. The CDR3 loop spans 15 amino acids. CDR1 is MNHEY and CDR2 is SVGAGI in the germline V gene. The chain's CDR3 is CASTLTRGVNTEAFF. The CDR3 DNA is TGTGCCAGCACTCTGACCAGGGGGGTAAACACTGAAGCTTTCTTT.

V gene TRBV7-6 combines with J gene TRBJ2-3; 11 bases line up with TRBD2. This CDR3 is 14 amino acids long. Looked up from germline, CDR1 is SGHVS and CDR2 is FNYEAQ. V lost 3 bases and J lost 5; bases outside the gene matches: 1. The CDR3 spells CASSFLAGGDTQYF. The CDR3 DNA reads as TGTGCCAGCAGCTTTCTAGCGGGGGGAGATACGCAGTATTTT.

The V gene is TRBV5-6, the J gene TRBJ1-5; no clear D. CDR1 and CDR2 from the germline V gene are SGHDT and YYEEEE. This CDR3 is 14 amino acids long. V gave up 4 bases and J gave up 4 bases, with 12 bases separating them. Written as DNA, the CDR3 is TGTGCCAGCAGCCCAGCCGGGAGTAATCAGCCCCAGCATTTT. This encodes CASSPAGSNQPQHF.

The chain links TRBV27 to TRBJ2-1; D is perhaps TRBD2 (7 bases). CDR1 and CDR2 from the germline V gene are MNHEY and SMNVEV (reference sequence). The CDR3 has 14 residues. Trimming cost V 3 bases and J 4 bases, with 10 bases left between them. The CDR3 here is CASSLGGPYNEQFF. CDR3 in DNA: TGTGCCAGCAGTTTGGGGGGGCCATACAATGAGCAGTTCTTC.

CDR3 in DNA: TGCGCCAGCAGCTTGCTAGGCTATGGCTACACCTTC. Translating it yields CASSLLGYGYTF. V usage is TRBV5-1 and J usage is TRBJ1-2; no reliable D call. In germline, CDR1 is SGHRS, CDR2 YFSETQ. V lost 1 base to trimming and J lost 4 bases, with 5 bases between them. The CDR3 is made up of 12 amino acids.

In this sample, this clone turned up a few times. Other DNA sequences in the same sample also yield this CDR3. The V and J genes are TRBV9 and TRBJ1-4; D is possibly TRBD1 (6 bases). The CDR3 extends over 14 amino acids. Germline V gene lookup returns CDR1 SGDLS and CDR2 YYNGEE. Trimming removed 2 bases at V and 2 bases at J, with 7 bases between. CDR3 sequence: CASSVQGTNEKLFF. The CDR3 region has the DNA TGTGCCAGCAGCGTCCAGGGGACTAATGAAAAACTGTTTTTT. The variable domain in full, with the rest retrieved from reference TRBV9 and TRBJ1-4, is DSGVTQTPKHLITATGQRVTLRCSPRSGDLSVYWYQQSLDQGLQFLIQYYNGEERAKGNILERFSAQQFPDLHSELNLSSLELGDSALYFCASSVQGTNEKLFFGSGTQLSVL.

The chain employs TRBV18 and TRBJ1-1, with D maybe TRBD1 (6 bases). This CDR3 has 14 amino acids. Germline CDR1 reads KGHSH; CDR2 reads LQKENI. V was clipped by 1 base and J by 7 bases, with 13 bases between them. In DNA, the CDR3 is TGTGCCAGCTCACCACTGGGGGGGGCGGATGAAGCTTTCTTT. Residues: CASSPLGGADEAFF.

This clone has a single count. This chain connects TRBV14 to TRBJ2-6; the match to TRBD1 covers 7 bases. Germline CDR1 is SGHDN and CDR2 is FVKESK. Germline trimming cut 5 bases from V and 4 bases from J; bases unmatched to any gene: 11. CDR3 length: 17 residues. The DNA for the CDR3 is TGTGCCAGCAGCTCGATACTAACAGGGGACGGGGCCAACGTCCTGACTTTC. This translates into CASSSILTGDGANVLTF.

The genes are TRBV28 and TRBJ1-5; D unclear. Germline CDR1 reads MDHEN; CDR2 reads SYDVKM. V gave up 6 bases and J gave up 0 bases, with 6 bases separating them. This CDR3 is 13 amino acids long. The CDR3 sequence is CASRYNSNQPQHF. The CDR3 nucleotides read TGTGCCAGCAGATACAATAGCAATCAGCCCCAGCATTTT.

This clone was seen just once. The rearrangement uses TRBV2 and TRBJ2-2, with 7 positions matching TRBD1. CDR1 is SNHLY, CDR2 FYNNEI, per germline. The V segment lost 8 bases and the J segment 4 bases; nucleotides outside the gene matches: 10. This CDR3 region has 15 residues. CDR3 in DNA: TGTGCCAGCTTTTACGACAGGGCGGGCACCGGGGAGCTGTTTTTT. As protein: CASFYDRAGTGELFF. Full variable domain (missing parts from reference TRBV2 and TRBJ2-2): EPEVTQTPSHQVTQMGQEVILRCVPISNHLYFYWYRQILGQKVEFLVSFYNNEISEKSEIFDDQFSVERPDGSNFTLKIRSTKLEDSAMYFCASFYDRAGTGELFFGEGSRLTVL.

CDR3 in amino acids: CASSTAGALGVYEQYF. For the CDR3, the DNA is TGTGCCAGTAGTACGGCGGGGGCCCTCGGGGTCTACGAGCAGTACTTC. The chain joins TRBV19 to TRBJ2-7; perhaps TRBD2 as D (7 bases). The V end lost 4 bases, the J end lost 3 bases, and 19 bases lay between the germline ends. The length of the CDR3 is 16 residues. Germline V CDR1 and CDR2: LNHDA, SQIVND (reference sequence).

The chain employs TRBV10-3 and TRBJ2-2; TRBD2 matches at 9 bases. The CDR3 spans 17 residues. Germline CDR1 reads ENHRY; CDR2 reads SYGVKD. Trimming at V came to 6 bases and at J to 6 bases, leaving 14 bases not matched to a gene. CDR3 coding DNA: TGTGCCATCAGCCAAATCGGACTAGCGAGCCCTGCCGGGGAGCTGTTTTTT. It specifies CAISQIGLASPAGELFF.

The V and J genes are TRBV5-1 and TRBJ1-2, with 7 bases matching TRBD1. The CDR3 contains 15 residues. Per germline, CDR1 SGHRS and CDR2 YFSETQ. V trimming: 5 bases; J trimming: 0 bases; junction bases outside the gene matches: 7. CDR3 in DNA: TGCGCCAGCAGTCGAGGGACAGAACCTAACTATGGCTACACCTTC. Translating it yields CASSRGTEPNYGYTF.